Given below is one T cell receptor beta chain in context. What it binds is unknown. A much larger clone sits a single nucleotide away, making a read error possible. A read error is likely, as this CDR3 ends without the conserved phenylalanine or tryptophan. Authors of the study amplified TCR beta CDR3 regions from RNA transcripts. The TCR CDR3 first-round RT-PCR relied on the HTBI primer set. From the multiplex PCR reads, TCRdb called clonotypes with MiXCR, one entry per CDR3 protein. Of approximately 300,000 distinct CDR3 sequences in the sample, 15% to 20% were seen once. This CDR3 has 15 residues. With 4 bases removed from V and 0 bases from J, the gap between germline ends came to 9 bases. Germline V gene data show CDR1 as KGHSY and CDR2 as FQNENV. This sample was taken from a study of T cells in Graves' hyperthyroidism and ophthalmopathy. The cohort's ophthalmopathy patients, a group with duration under 3 months, had a Clinical Activity Score of at least 3 and a NOSPECS grade of at least 4. Uncontrolled infection, other autoimmune disease, pregnancy or lactation led to exclusion. Source material for PBMCs was about 10 ml fresh peripheral blood.

Broader study findings: From stable hyperthyroidism, ophthalmopathy was separated by a 13 V-J model.

Material: blood. The clonotype was recovered from a woman aged 55-69 years with Graves' ophthalmopathy. J is TRBJ1-4 and V is TRBV16; no clear D gene. The CDR3 loop is CASSPQSATNEKLFL. The CDR3 DNA is TGTGCCAGCAGCCCCCAATCTGCAACTAATGAAAAACTGTTTCTT.